The 29 T cell receptor beta chains below come from one sample, sequenced in a study of a mutant IDH1 vaccine in newly diagnosed glioma. These receptors lack a known antigen. Sample time point: week 35, safety follow-up. In every dose of vaccine, 300 ug of mutant IDH1 20-mer peptide was given alongside topical imiquimod. The table came from immunoSEQ multiplex PCR; TCRdb's copy has only in-frame clones and leaves some out. Of tens of thousands of clones listed, about four fifths were seen once; the top ten hold roughly 4.5%. The sample was PBMCs, taken from a glioma patient whose treatment included an IDH1 peptide vaccine. These receptors came from a woman in her thirties or forties with glioma. Some clones in this sample may be carry-over from other donors' samples.

The chain joins TRBV9 to TRBJ2-2; 9 bases agree with TRBD1. The CDR3 spans 15 residues. J was trimmed by 7 bases and V by 2 bases; bases with no gene match: 6. Germline V lookup: CDR1 SGDLS, CDR2 YYNGEE. In nucleotides, the CDR3 is TGTGCCAGCAGCGTTACAGGGGGCGGTGGCGGGGAGCTGTTTTTT. Protein product: CASSVTGGGGGELFF.

The chain couples TRBV6-1 to TRBJ2-1; D possibly corresponds to TRBD1 (5 bases). Trimming stripped 8 bases from V and 2 bases from J, with 10 bases between. Germline CDR1 and CDR2: MNHNS and SASEGT. The CDR3 length is 13 residues. DNA for the CDR3: TGTGCCAGCGCGCCAGGGACCTACAATGAGCAGTTCTTC. It codes for CASAPGTYNEQFF.

This clone was seen only a few times. This rearrangement joins TRBV19 to TRBJ2-5; D is undetermined. The CDR3 length is 15 residues. Trimming took 1 base from V and 5 from J, leaving 14 bases between them. Per germline, CDR1 LNHDA and CDR2 SQIVND (reference sequence). CDR3 sequence: CASSIGGSRRETQYF. The CDR3 DNA reads as TGTGCCAGTAGTATAGGCGGATCTCGACGGGAGACCCAGTACTTC.

This sequence joins TRBV28 and TRBJ2-2; D remains unclear. The germline V gene encodes CDR1 MDHEN and CDR2 SYDVKM. The CDR3 totals 13 residues. Trimming shortened V by 3 bases and J by 8 bases, and 10 bases separated the two germline ends. The CDR3 DNA sequence: TGTGCCAGCAGTTTCGGGCCCTCGGGGGAGCTGTTTTTT. Its translation is CASSFGPSGELFF.

V and J are TRBV7-2 and TRBJ1-5; a weak D match, TRBD1 (5 bases). There are 14 residues in the CDR3. The germline V gene encodes CDR1 SGHTA and CDR2 FQGNSA. The V end was cut by 4 bases, the J end by 0 bases, with 7 bases between. In nucleotides, the CDR3 is TGTGCCAGCAGCTCCGACAGTAGCAATCAGCCCCAGCATTTT. This gives the protein CASSSDSSNQPQHF.

CDR3 DNA sequence: TGTGCCAGCAGCCAAGTTTGGGGACAGCTTCTGGAGACCCAGTACTTC. As protein: CASSQVWGQLLETQYF. The rearrangement uses TRBV14 and TRBJ2-5; 7 bases are a match to TRBD1. The V and J ends lost 1 base and 5 bases, in that order; junction bases with no gene match: 10. Germline V gives CDR1 SGHDN, CDR2 FVKESK. The CDR3 contains 16 residues.

This chain connects TRBV14 to TRBJ2-7, with unresolved D. Germline V gives CDR1 SGHDN, CDR2 FVKESK. The CDR3 is made up of 15 amino acids. Trimming removed 4 bases from V and 2 bases from J, with 15 bases in between. CDR3: CASSPTFPRAYEQYF. CDR3 nucleotides: TGTGCCAGCAGCCCGACATTCCCTCGGGCCTACGAGCAGTACTTC.

This chain connects TRBV4-1 to TRBJ1-2; 8 bases fit TRBD1. The germline CDR1 and CDR2 sequences are MGHRA and YSYEKL. V gave up 3 bases and J gave up 2 bases; unmatched junction bases: 14. CDR3 length: 18 amino acids. CDR3: CASSHHGGRGQLNYGYTF. In DNA form, the CDR3 reads TGCGCCAGCAGCCACCATGGGGGCAGGGGGCAACTCAACTATGGCTACACCTTC.

V usage is TRBV7-9 and J usage is TRBJ1-3, with a tentative D call TRBD1 (5 bases). The CDR3 loop spans 14 amino acids. Germline V gives CDR1 SEHNR, CDR2 FQNEAQ (reference sequence). The V and J ends lost 3 bases and 7 bases respectively, with 13 bases between them. CDR3 amino acids: CASSLFGGENTIYF. The CDR3 bases are TGTGCCAGCAGCTTGTTTGGGGGGGAGAACACCATATATTTT.

The chain is built from TRBV4-1 and TRBJ2-1, with TRBD2 matching 11 bases. Losses at the gene ends were 0 bases for V and 4 bases for J; bases not matched to a gene: 5. Germline CDR1 and CDR2: MGHRA and YSYEKL. The CDR3 covers 17 residues. For the CDR3, the DNA is TGCGCCAGCAGCCAAGATACCGGGACTAGCGGATACAATGAGCAGTTCTTC. This gives the protein CASSQDTGTSGYNEQFF.

The chain uses TRBV5-1 and TRBJ2-1; D could derive from TRBD1 or TRBD2 (5 bases each). Looked up from germline, CDR1 is SGHRS and CDR2 is YFSETQ. Trimming left V 4 bases short and J 6 bases short, with 17 bases between. The CDR3 runs 15 residues. The CDR3 bases are TGCGCCAGCAGCCCGGTTCTCGGGACCGCCAATGAGCAGTTCTTC. It is translated as CASSPVLGTANEQFF.

This clone turned up a few times. The chain employs TRBV28 and TRBJ2-2; maybe TRBD2 (6 bases). Germline assignment: CDR1 MDHEN and CDR2 SYDVKM. Trimming took off 5 bases at V and 2 bases at J, with 12 bases between the two ends. There are 15 residues in the CDR3. This chain's CDR3 is CASSGAGANTGELFF. The CDR3 nucleotides read TGTGCCAGCAGTGGAGCGGGCGCTAACACCGGGGAGCTGTTTTTT.

This clone was counted between two and nine times. The chain employs TRBV29-1 and TRBJ1-3, with unresolved D. CDR3 length: 13 residues. The V end lost 4 bases, the J end lost 7 bases, and 14 bases lay between the germline ends. Germline CDR1 and CDR2: SQVTM and ANQGSEA. The CDR3 protein is CSVVAENRNTIYF. CDR3 coding DNA: TGCAGCGTTGTCGCCGAGAATCGTAACACCATATATTTT.

The chain is built from TRBV14 and TRBJ2-7; TRBD1 might be the D (6 bases). The V and J ends lost 3 bases and 6 bases respectively, with 12 bases between them. The CDR3 length is 13 residues. Germline V lookup: CDR1 SGHDN, CDR2 FVKESK. The CDR3 nucleotides are TGTGCCAGCAGCCAGGGTTCAGGGGTCGAGCAGTACTTC. It specifies CASSQGSGVEQYF.

This clone was seen once. CDR3 coding DNA: TGTGCCAGTAGTATATTTGCGGGACAGGGGGTTCGAGGCTATGGCTACACCTTC. Translating it yields CASSIFAGQGVRGYGYTF. The chain recombines TRBV19 with TRBJ1-2; 11 positions match TRBD1. The CDR3 covers 18 residues. J lost 4 bases, V lost 2 bases, and 12 bases had no gene match. Germline CDR1 is LNHDA and CDR2 is SQIVND (reference sequence).

The chain has TRBV19 and TRBJ2-5; 7 bases are a match to TRBD2. The CDR3 runs to 14 residues. V trimming: 9 bases; J trimming: 1 base; junction bases outside the gene matches: 8. CDR1 is LNHDA and CDR2 is SQIVND in the germline V gene (reference sequence). The CDR3 nucleotides read TGTGCCAGCGGAGCGGGGCAATCCCAAGAGACCCAGTACTTC. As protein: CASGAGQSQETQYF. The full variable domain, completed using reference TRBV19 and TRBJ2-5, is DGGITQSPKYLFRKEGQNVTLSCEQNLNHDAMYWYRQDPGQGLRLIYYSQIVNDFQKGDIAEGYSVSREKKESFPLTVTSAQKNPTAFYLCASGAGQSQETQYFGPGTRLLVL.

This clone was counted a few times. V is TRBV5-6 and J is TRBJ2-1, with D perhaps assigned TRBD1 or TRBD2 (5 bases each). The CDR3 has 17 amino acids. Trimming pared 2 bases from V and 2 bases from J, leaving 17 bases between. CDR1 and CDR2 from the germline V gene are SGHDT and YYEEEE. CDR3 in amino acids: CASSLTIRQGPYNEQFF. CDR3 DNA sequence: TGTGCCAGCAGCTTAACTATTAGGCAGGGACCCTACAATGAGCAGTTCTTC.

The V and J genes are TRBV28 and TRBJ2-5, with a weak D call TRBD1 (5 bases). The CDR3 totals 13 residues. V dropped 6 bases and J dropped 5 bases, with 13 bases sitting between them. The germline CDR1 and CDR2 sequences are MDHEN and SYDVKM. The CDR3 sequence is CASSPNRRETQYF. DNA for the CDR3: TGTGCCAGCAGCCCTAACAGGCGGGAGACCCAGTACTTC.

The chain recombines TRBV25-1 with TRBJ1-1; D not certain. CDR1 is MGHDK and CDR2 is SYGVNS in the germline V gene. This CDR3 region has 14 residues. Trimming shortened V by 5 bases and J by 1 base, and 11 bases separated the two germline ends. Here the CDR3 reads CASSSWTGNTEAFF. In DNA form, the CDR3 reads TGTGCCAGCAGTTCTTGGACCGGGAACACTGAAGCTTTCTTT.

This chain uses TRBV10-3 with TRBJ2-7; D ambiguous. CDR1 ENHRY and CDR2 SYGVKD come from the germline V gene. The germline V and J ends were trimmed by 2 bases and 4 bases, with 9 bases remaining between them. The CDR3 totals 13 residues. The CDR3 region is CAISEGPGYEQYF. In DNA, the CDR3 is TGTGCCATCAGTGAGGGGCCTGGTTACGAGCAGTACTTC.

The chain has TRBV2 and TRBJ2-7; D might be TRBD1 (5 bases). Germline V gene sequence: CDR1 SNHLY, CDR2 FYNNEI. Trimming cost V 5 bases and J 3 bases, with 8 bases left between them. The CDR3 loop spans 12 amino acids. The CDR3 loop is CASSPRDYEQYF. The CDR3 DNA reads as TGTGCCAGCAGTCCCAGGGACTACGAGCAGTACTTC.

The chain combines TRBV29-1 with TRBJ1-1; maybe TRBD1 (6 bases). Germline V gives CDR1 SQVTM, CDR2 ANQGSEA. The CDR3 runs 12 residues. Deletions cut 8 bases from V and 1 base from J, with 11 bases between. The CDR3 DNA sequence: TGCAGCTTCGGACAGACGAACACTGAAGCTTTCTTT. Encoded protein: CSFGQTNTEAFF.

The gene calls are TRBV7-2 and TRBJ2-1; possibly TRBD2 for D (7 bases). This CDR3 is built from 15 residues. The germline CDR1 and CDR2 sequences are SGHTA and FQGNSA. V was cut by 6 bases and J by 2 bases, with 14 bases left in between. This chain's CDR3 is CASRQEGGAYNEQFF. CDR3 DNA sequence: TGTGCCAGCAGGCAAGAGGGGGGGGCCTACAATGAGCAGTTCTTC.

The chain carries TRBV5-1 and TRBJ2-7; 9 bases are shared with TRBD2. With 4 bases clipped from V and 4 bases from J, the junction kept 9 bases outside the gene matches. Germline V lookup: CDR1 SGHRS, CDR2 YFSETQ. The CDR3 covers 15 residues. CDR3 residues: CASSREVAGVYEQYF. CDR3 sequence (DNA): TGCGCCAGCAGCCGGGAGGTAGCGGGAGTGTACGAGCAGTACTTC.

The rearrangement uses TRBV19 and TRBJ1-2; D is ambiguous. V shed 3 bases and J shed 4 bases, with 6 bases lying between them. The CDR3 is made up of 12 amino acids. Germline V gives CDR1 LNHDA, CDR2 SQIVND (reference sequence). DNA for the CDR3: TGTGCCAGTAGTATGATTGCCTATGGCTACACCTTC. Translation: CASSMIAYGYTF.

This rearrangement joins TRBV5-1 to TRBJ2-5, with D unresolved. The germline V gene has CDR1 SGHRS and CDR2 YFSETQ. The CDR3 covers 14 residues. The V end lost 0 bases, the J end lost 0 bases, and 6 bases lay between the germline ends. The CDR3 spells CASSLVADQETQYF. CDR3 coding DNA: TGCGCCAGCAGCTTGGTGGCAGACCAAGAGACCCAGTACTTC.

In regard to this clone: The junction departs from germline at one end; a sequencing error may be responsible. The chain combines TRBV5-4 with TRBJ2-5, with D uncertain. Germline CDR1 SGHNT, CDR2 YYREEE (reference sequence). The CDR3 length is 12 residues. The CDR3 nucleotides are TGTGCCAACAGCCGGCCTGGGGAGACCCAGTACTTC. Encoded protein: CANSRPGETQYF.

The rearrangement joins TRBV27 to TRBJ1-1; unclear D gene. V shed 3 bases and J shed 0 bases, with 11 bases lying between them. Looked up from germline, CDR1 is MNHEY and CDR2 is SMNVEV (reference sequence). The CDR3 has 15 residues. The CDR3 DNA reads as TGTGCCAGCAGTTTGCGGCAGACACTGAACACTGAAGCTTTCTTT. Protein: CASSLRQTLNTEAFF.

This clone was recorded once. This chain joins TRBV19 and TRBJ2-7; 8 bases are a match to TRBD1. CDR1 LNHDA and CDR2 SQIVND come from the germline V gene (reference sequence). The CDR3 has 15 amino acids. Germline trimming cut 6 bases from V and 2 bases from J; bases unmatched to any gene: 9. CDR3 loop: CASSPRTGKTYEQYF. CDR3 sequence (DNA): TGTGCCAGTAGCCCCCGGACAGGGAAGACCTACGAGCAGTACTTC.